Presented here are 15 T cell receptor beta chains from one specimen sequenced in a study of shared clonotypes between healthy human individuals. TCRdb's copy holds only in-frame clones and misses some; the assay was immunoSEQ multiplex PCR. Counted here are about 640,000 clones, about three quarters occurring once; the ten biggest clones make up about 1.8%. The sequencing sample was made of memory CD4+ T cells sorted from blood. Described subset: CD45RA-negative fraction. The receptors come from a woman aged 25 to 39 in good health.

This clone was detected a few times. Other DNA sequences of this sample code for an identical CDR3. The CDR3 loop reads CASSAGTTYGYTF. In nucleotides, the CDR3 is TGTGCCAGCAGTGCCGGGACTACATATGGCTACACCTTC. The chain links TRBV6-1 to TRBJ1-2, with a tentative D call TRBD1 (5 bases). This CDR3 spans 13 amino acids. Trimming took off 4 bases at V and 5 bases at J, with 11 bases between the two ends. The germline V gene has CDR1 MNHNS and CDR2 SASEGT.

The chain couples TRBV6-1 to TRBJ1-5; no clear D. The V and J ends lost 0 bases and 4 bases respectively, with 13 bases between them. The CDR3 consists of 16 residues. CDR1 is MNHNS and CDR2 is SASEGT in the germline V gene. The DNA for the CDR3 is TGTGCCAGCAGTGAAGCATACGAGAGGCTAAATCAGCCCCAGCATTTT. Translation: CASSEAYERLNQPQHF.

This clone was seen many times. The chain uses TRBV28 and TRBJ2-7; 10 bases match TRBD2. With 2 bases clipped from V and 4 bases from J, the junction kept 11 bases outside the gene matches. CDR1 and CDR2 from the germline V gene are MDHEN and SYDVKM. The CDR3 covers 17 residues. The CDR3 region has the DNA TGTGCCAGCAGTTTAGTTACTGGGGCTAGCGGGAGATACGAGCAGTACTTC. Protein: CASSLVTGASGRYEQYF.

This clone was observed once. The genes are TRBV7-9 and TRBJ2-7, with TRBD2 matching over 9 bases. The CDR3 is 17 amino acids. The V and J ends lost 5 bases and 6 bases, in that order; junction bases with no gene match: 17. In germline, CDR1 is SEHNR, CDR2 FQNEAQ (reference sequence). CDR3 residues: CASSPLSGREGLGEQYF. CDR3 DNA sequence: TGTGCCAGCAGCCCCCTTTCAGGGCGGGAGGGCCTCGGCGAGCAGTACTTC.

In the case of this clone: The same CDR3 also results from other DNA sequences found in this sample. This chain connects TRBV18 to TRBJ1-1; no definite D call. This CDR3 contains 14 residues. Germline V gene lookup returns CDR1 KGHSH and CDR2 LQKENI. The V gene lost 2 bases and the J gene lost 5 bases, with 12 bases spanning the gap. The CDR3 here is CASSPGPEGTEAFF. DNA for the CDR3: TGTGCCAGCTCACCAGGGCCGGAGGGAACTGAAGCTTTCTTT.

The chain combines TRBV2 with TRBJ1-5; 7 bases are a match to TRBD1. Germline V gene data show CDR1 as SNHLY and CDR2 as FYNNEI. V shed 4 bases, J shed 9 bases, and the junction held 15 bases outside the gene matches. The CDR3 totals 16 residues. The CDR3 nucleotides are TGTGCCAGCAGTGGCACCGGGACAGCTACGATCTGGCCCCAGCATTTT. This sequence encodes CASSGTGTATIWPQHF.

CDR3: CASSPLGLEETQYF. In DNA form, the CDR3 reads TGTGCCAGCAGCCCCCTAGGACTAGAAGAGACCCAGTACTTC. This sequence joins TRBV14 and TRBJ2-5; TRBD2 matches at 7 bases. Germline V CDR1 and CDR2: SGHDN, FVKESK. The V gene end was trimmed by 4 bases and the J gene end by 3 bases; junction bases not matched to a gene: 5. The CDR3 contains 14 residues. The full variable domain, completed using reference TRBV14 and TRBJ2-5, is EAGVTQFPSHSVIEKGQTVTLRCDPISGHDNLYWYRRVMGKEIKFLLHFVKESKQDESGMPNNRFLAERTGGTYSTLKVQPAELEDSGVYFCASSPLGLEETQYFGPGTRLLVL.

The V call is TRBV20-1, the J call TRBJ1-4; 8 bases are a match to TRBD1. Losses at the gene ends were 5 bases for V and 14 bases for J; bases not matched to a gene: 7. The CDR3 loop spans 11 amino acids. Germline CDR1 DFQATT, CDR2 SNEGSKA (reference sequence). DNA of the CDR3: TGCAGTGCTTCTGAGGGGGACAGGCTGTTTTTT. This translates into CSASEGDRLFF.

The V and J genes are TRBV29-1 and TRBJ2-3; TRBD2 matches at 7 bases. V gave up 4 bases and J gave up 2 bases; unmatched junction bases: 9. This CDR3 region has 15 residues. Germline lookup yields CDR1 SQVTM and CDR2 ANQGSEA. The CDR3 sequence: CSVVKASGPTDTQYF. CDR3 in DNA: TGCAGCGTTGTAAAGGCTAGCGGACCCACAGATACGCAGTATTTT.

In its sample, this clone was seen a few times. The chain combines TRBV5-5 with TRBJ1-2; D might be TRBD1 (5 bases). The CDR3 length is 14 residues. Germline CDR1 and CDR2: SGHKS and YYEKEE (reference sequence). The ends were cut back, 4 bases at V and 2 bases at J, with 12 bases in the middle. As DNA, the CDR3 is TGTGCCAGCAGCCTCGGTTGGGGGAACTATGGCTACACCTTC. Its translation is CASSLGWGNYGYTF.

This chain joins TRBV28 and TRBJ2-2, with 7 bases that match TRBD2. V trimming: 7 bases; J trimming: 0 bases; junction bases outside the gene matches: 5. This CDR3 contains 15 residues. Per the germline V gene, CDR1 is MDHEN and CDR2 is SYDVKM. For the CDR3, the DNA is TGTGCCAGCATCTTTAGCGGGCCGAACACCGGGGAGCTGTTTTTT. Its translation: CASIFSGPNTGELFF.

The genes are TRBV7-9 and TRBJ1-3; 7 bases are shared with TRBD1. Unmatched junction bases numbered 4, after V lost 5 bases and J lost 3 bases. Germline V gene lookup returns CDR1 SEHNR and CDR2 FQNEAQ (reference sequence). This CDR3 is 14 amino acids long. This chain's CDR3 is CASSATGFGNTIYF. The CDR3 nucleotides read TGTGCCAGCAGCGCGACAGGGTTTGGAAACACCATATATTTT.

The chain carries TRBV2 and TRBJ1-1; no clear D. Germline CDR1 reads SNHLY; CDR2 reads FYNNEI. The CDR3 spans 11 residues. Trimming removed 11 bases at V and 2 bases at J, with 9 bases between. The CDR3 spells CALGVNTEAFF. Written as DNA, the CDR3 is TGTGCCCTCGGGGTCAACACTGAAGCTTTCTTT.

Only a few counts were recorded for this clone. V gene TRBV5-1 combines with J gene TRBJ2-5; no reliable D call. Germline CDR1 and CDR2: SGHRS and YFSETQ. The CDR3 contains 15 residues. Trimming pared 6 bases from V and 3 bases from J, leaving 18 bases between. The CDR3 here is CASTEMGGVEETQYF. CDR3 DNA: TGCGCCAGCACGGAGATGGGTGGGGTAGAAGAGACCCAGTACTTC.

This chain links TRBV6-6 with TRBJ2-3; D not certain. V was pared by 6 bases and J by 5 bases, with 6 bases between. The CDR3 runs to 11 residues. In germline, CDR1 is MNHNY, CDR2 SVGAGI (reference sequence). CDR3 DNA sequence: TGTGCCAGCAGGGCAGTAGATACGCAGTATTTT. Amino acids: CASRAVDTQYF.